This TCR beta chain appears in the sequencing data of a study of CD8 T cells in Susac syndrome. Across the study: Active disease was present in 5 or 6 of the sequenced Susac syndrome patients, and remission in fewer than ten. When their blood was taken, the Susac syndrome patients had either not yet had any therapy, were taking corticosteroids, or were taking intravenous immunoglobulin alone.

Worth noting for this clonotype: Its antigen is not identified.

This CDR3 contains 16 residues. With V trimmed by 4 bases and J by 0 bases, 6 bases remained unmatched. Per germline, CDR1 MGHRA and CDR2 YSYEKL. After extraction with the RNeasy kit, about 0.45 to 1 ug of the RNA was reverse transcribed using random hexamers. A single record per CDR3 protein comes from TCRdb applying MiXCR to the immunoSEQ multiplex PCR reads. Of some 200,000 distinct CDR3 sequences listed, roughly 95% are singletons. Whole-study results and caveats: The CD4+ T cell repertoires that were profiled in Susac syndrome showed no clonal expansion.

The sequence derives from a human donor with Susac syndrome. The sequencing input was CD4+ T cells from PBMCs. The V call is TRBV4-1, the J call TRBJ2-1; 7 bases are shared with TRBD1. The CDR3 reads CASSLGQASSYNEQFF. For the CDR3, the DNA is TGCGCCAGCAGCCTCGGACAGGCGAGCTCCTACAATGAGCAGTTCTTC.